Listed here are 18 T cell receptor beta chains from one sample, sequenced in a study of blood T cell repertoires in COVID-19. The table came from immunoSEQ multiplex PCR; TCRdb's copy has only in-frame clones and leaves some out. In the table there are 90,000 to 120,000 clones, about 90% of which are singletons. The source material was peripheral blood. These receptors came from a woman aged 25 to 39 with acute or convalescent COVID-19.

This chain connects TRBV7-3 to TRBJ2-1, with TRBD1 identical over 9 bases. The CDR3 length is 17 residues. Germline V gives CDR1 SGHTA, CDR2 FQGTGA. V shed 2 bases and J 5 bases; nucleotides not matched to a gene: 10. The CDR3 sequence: CASSLRWGQGVDNEQFF. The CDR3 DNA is TGTGCCAGCAGCTTACGTTGGGGACAGGGTGTCGACAATGAGCAGTTCTTC.

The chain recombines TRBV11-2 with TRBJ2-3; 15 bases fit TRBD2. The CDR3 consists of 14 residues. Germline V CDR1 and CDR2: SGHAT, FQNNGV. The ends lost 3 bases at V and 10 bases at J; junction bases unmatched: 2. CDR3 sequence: CASSFGLAGGAQYF. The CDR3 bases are TGTGCCAGCAGCTTTGGACTAGCGGGAGGGGCGCAGTATTTT.

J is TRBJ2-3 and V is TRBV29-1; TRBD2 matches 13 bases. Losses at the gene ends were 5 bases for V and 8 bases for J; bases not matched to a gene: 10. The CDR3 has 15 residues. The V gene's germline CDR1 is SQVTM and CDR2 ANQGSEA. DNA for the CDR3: TGCAGCGTTCTAGGACTAGCGGGAGCCCCGGGTACGCAGTATTTT. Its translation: CSVLGLAGAPGTQYF.

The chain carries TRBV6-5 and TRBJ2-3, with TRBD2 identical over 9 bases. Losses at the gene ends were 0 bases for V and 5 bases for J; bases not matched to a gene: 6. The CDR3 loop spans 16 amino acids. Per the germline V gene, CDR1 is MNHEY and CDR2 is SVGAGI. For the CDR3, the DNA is TGTGCCAGCAGTTACTCGGCGGGGGGGCGTGAAGATACGCAGTATTTT. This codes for CASSYSAGGREDTQYF.

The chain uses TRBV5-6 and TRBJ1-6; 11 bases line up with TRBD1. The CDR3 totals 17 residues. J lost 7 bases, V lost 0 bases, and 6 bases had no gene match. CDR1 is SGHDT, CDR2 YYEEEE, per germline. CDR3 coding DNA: TGTGCCAGCAGCTTGGTGGGACAGGGGGTGGCGAATTCACCCCTCCACTTT. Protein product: CASSLVGQGVANSPLHF.

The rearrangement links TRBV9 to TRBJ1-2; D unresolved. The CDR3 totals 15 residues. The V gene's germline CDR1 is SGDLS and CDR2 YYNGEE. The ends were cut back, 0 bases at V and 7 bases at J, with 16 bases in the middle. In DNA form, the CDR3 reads TGTGCCAGCAGCGTAGGATACCCGCAGTCTCTTGGCTACACCTTC. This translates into CASSVGYPQSLGYTF.

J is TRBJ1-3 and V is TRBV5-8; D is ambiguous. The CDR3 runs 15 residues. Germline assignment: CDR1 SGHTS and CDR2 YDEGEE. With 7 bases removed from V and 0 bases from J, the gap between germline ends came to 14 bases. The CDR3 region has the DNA TGTGCCAGCGGGCGCGTCCCGAGCTCTGGAAACACCATATATTTT. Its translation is CASGRVPSSGNTIYF.

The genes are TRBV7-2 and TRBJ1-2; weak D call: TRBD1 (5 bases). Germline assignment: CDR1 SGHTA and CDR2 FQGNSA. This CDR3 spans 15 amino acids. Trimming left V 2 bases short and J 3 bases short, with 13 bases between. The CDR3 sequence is CASSLLVRADYGYTF. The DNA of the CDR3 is TGTGCCAGCAGCTTATTAGTCAGGGCGGACTATGGCTACACCTTC.

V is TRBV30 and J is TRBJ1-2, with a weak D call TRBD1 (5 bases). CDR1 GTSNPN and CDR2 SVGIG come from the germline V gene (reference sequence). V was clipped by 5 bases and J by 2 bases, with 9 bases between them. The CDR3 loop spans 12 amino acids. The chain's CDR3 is CAWGTGNYGYTF. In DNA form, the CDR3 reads TGTGCCTGGGGGACGGGGAACTATGGCTACACCTTC.

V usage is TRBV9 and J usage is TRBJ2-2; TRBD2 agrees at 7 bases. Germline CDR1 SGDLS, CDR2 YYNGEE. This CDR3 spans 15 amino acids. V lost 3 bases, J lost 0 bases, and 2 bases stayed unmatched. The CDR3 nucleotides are TGTGCCAGCAGCGGGCGGGAGCCGAACACCGGGGAGCTGTTTTTT. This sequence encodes CASSGREPNTGELFF.

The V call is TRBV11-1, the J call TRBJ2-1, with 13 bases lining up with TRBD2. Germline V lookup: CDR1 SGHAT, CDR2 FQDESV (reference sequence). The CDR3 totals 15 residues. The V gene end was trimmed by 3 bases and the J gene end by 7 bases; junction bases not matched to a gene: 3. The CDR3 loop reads CASSLTSGGTNEQFF. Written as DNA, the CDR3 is TGTGCCAGCAGCTTGACTAGCGGGGGGACAAATGAGCAGTTCTTC.

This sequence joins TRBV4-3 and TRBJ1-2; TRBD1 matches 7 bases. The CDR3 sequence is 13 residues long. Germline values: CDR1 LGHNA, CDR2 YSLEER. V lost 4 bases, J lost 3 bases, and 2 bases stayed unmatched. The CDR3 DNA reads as TGCGCCAGCAGCCGCGGGACAGACTATGGCTACACCTTC. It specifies CASSRGTDYGYTF.

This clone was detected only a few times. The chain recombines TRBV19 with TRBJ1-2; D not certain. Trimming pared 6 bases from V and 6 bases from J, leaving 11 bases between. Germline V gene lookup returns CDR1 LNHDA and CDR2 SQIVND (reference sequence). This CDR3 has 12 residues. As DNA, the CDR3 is TGTGCCAGTAGACCCACCGGGGATGGCTACACCTTC. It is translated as CASRPTGDGYTF.

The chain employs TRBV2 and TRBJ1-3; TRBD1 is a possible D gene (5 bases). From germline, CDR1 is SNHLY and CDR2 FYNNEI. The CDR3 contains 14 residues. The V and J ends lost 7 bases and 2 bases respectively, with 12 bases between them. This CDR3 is CASKGLMTGNTIYF. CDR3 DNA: TGTGCCAGCAAGGGACTGATGACTGGAAACACCATATATTTT.

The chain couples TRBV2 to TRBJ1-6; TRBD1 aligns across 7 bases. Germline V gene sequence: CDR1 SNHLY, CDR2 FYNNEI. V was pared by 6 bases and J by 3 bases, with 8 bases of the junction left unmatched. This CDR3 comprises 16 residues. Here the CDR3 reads CASRTGGTVYNSPLHF. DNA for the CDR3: TGTGCCAGCAGGACTGGCGGGACAGTCTATAATTCACCCCTCCACTTT. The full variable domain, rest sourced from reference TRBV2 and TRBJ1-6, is EPEVTQTPSHQVTQMGQEVILRCVPISNHLYFYWYRQILGQKVEFLVSFYNNEISEKSEIFDDQFSVERPDGSNFTLKIRSTKLEDSAMYFCASRTGGTVYNSPLHFGNGTRLTVT.

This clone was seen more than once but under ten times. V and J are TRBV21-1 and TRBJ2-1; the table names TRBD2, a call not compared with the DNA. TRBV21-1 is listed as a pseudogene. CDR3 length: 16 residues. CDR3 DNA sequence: TGTGCCAGCAGCTCCCTCGGCGGGGTCACCTACAATGAGCAGTTCTTC. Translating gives CASSSLGGVTYNEQFF.

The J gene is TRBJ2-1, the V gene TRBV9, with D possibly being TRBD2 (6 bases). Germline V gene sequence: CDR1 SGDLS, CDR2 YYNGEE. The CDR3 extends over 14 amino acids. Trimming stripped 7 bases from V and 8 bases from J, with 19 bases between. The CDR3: CASGGELRIDEQFF. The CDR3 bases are TGTGCCAGCGGAGGGGAACTGAGGATTGATGAGCAGTTCTTC. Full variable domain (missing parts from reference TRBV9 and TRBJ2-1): DSGVTQTPKHLITATGQRVTLRCSPRSGDLSVYWYQQSLDQGLQFLIQYYNGEERAKGNILERFSAQQFPDLHSELNLSSLELGDSALYFCASGGELRIDEQFFGPGTRLTVL.

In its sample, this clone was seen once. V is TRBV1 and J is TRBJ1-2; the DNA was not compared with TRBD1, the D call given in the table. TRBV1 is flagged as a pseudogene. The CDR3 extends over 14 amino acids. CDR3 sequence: CTSSHQGRGPGYTF. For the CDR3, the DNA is TGCACCAGCAGCCACCAGGGAAGGGGGCCTGGCTACACCTTC.